The entry below gives a single T cell receptor (beta chain) sequence along with its context. It has no known antigen specificity. No quality values exist for individual bases; no much larger clone is one base distant. These data belong to a study of CD4+ T cells in melanoma (dated by TCRdb to between 2021 and 2024). Context from the whole study: Neoantigen-specific CD4+ T cells in human melanoma were what the study investigated. Broad study findings and their caveats: The report described a correlation between neoantigen-specific CD4+ T cells and the function of CD8+ T cells, macrophages and B cells. Neoantigen-specific CD4+ T cells in melanoma were reported to have a range of differentiation states.

Patients with melanoma were used as donors. The library was generated by the immunoSEQ multiplex PCR assay. Entries here come from immuneACCESS through TCRdb and include only in-frame sequences with V and J called. Some clones fail to appear in such tables; in the studies checked, an unresolved V gene covers under half of the shortfall, and the cause of the remainder is unknown. In all, the sample holds 15,000 or so clones, and 62% of those were seen once. Around 14% of the sample is held by the ten biggest clonotypes. The junction carries 7 bases between V and J, which are trimmed by 0 bases and 0 bases respectively. Reading the germline V gene gives CDR1 SQVTM and CDR2 ANQGSEA. There are 14 amino acids in the CDR3, from cysteine to phenylalanine inclusive. Only CDR3 DNA is held: 42 bases, read in frame from base 1.

The chain joins TRBV29-1 to TRBJ2-3; no D gene is confidently identified. The source material was cells from a culture (not recorded whether cultured in vitro). The sequence was obtained from a human donor with melanoma. The DNA sequence is TGCAGCGTTGAAGAGGTTGCTAGCACAGATACGCAGTATTTT. This sequence encodes CSVEEVASTDTQYF.